This entry lists 3 T cell receptor beta chains sequenced from one sample in a study of T cells in Graves' hyperthyroidism and ophthalmopathy. RNA transcripts provided the source from which TCR beta CDR3 regions were amplified. The TCR CDR3 was amplified in a first-round RT-PCR using the HTBI primer set. Each CDR3 protein is one row after TCRdb ran MiXCR on the multiplex PCR reads. Among about 640,000 distinct CDR3 sequences listed, about 20% were seen once. Sequencing was carried out using blood. These receptors were collected from a man under 40 with Graves' ophthalmopathy.

CDR3 sequence (DNA): TGTGCCAGCTATCGATGGGGACCGACGAGCTCTGGGGCCAACGTCCTGACTTTC. Translating it yields CASYRWGPTSSGANVLTF. This rearrangement joins TRBV3-1 to TRBJ2-6; D could derive from TRBD1 or TRBD2 (5 bases each). CDR1 is LGHDT and CDR2 is YNNKEL in the germline V gene (reference sequence). V lost 8 bases, J lost 0 bases, and 20 bases lay in between. The CDR3 contains 18 residues.

There are a few counts of this clonotype. The junction shows a germline mismatch at one end, possibly a read error. This rearrangement joins TRBV28 to TRBJ2-1, with 8 bases fitting TRBD2. CDR1 and CDR2 (germline): MDHEN, SYDVKM. The length of the CDR3 is 15 residues. The chain's CDR3 is CTSSGSGSSYNEQFF. The CDR3 DNA sequence: TGTACCAGCAGTGGGAGCGGGAGCTCCTACAATGAGCAGTTCTTC.

The chain is built from TRBV18 and TRBJ2-7, with 7 nucleotides matching TRBD1. The CDR3 is made up of 14 amino acids. J gave up 2 bases and V 3 bases, and 4 bases lay outside the gene matches. From germline, CDR1 is KGHSH and CDR2 LQKENI. Here the CDR3 reads CASSPSDRPYEQYF. The CDR3 coding sequence is TGTGCCAGCTCACCCTCGGACAGGCCCTACGAGCAGTACTTC.